The entry below describes one T cell receptor (beta chain). This sample was included in a study of blood T cell repertoires in COVID-19. The data were produced by immunoSEQ multiplex PCR, yet TCRdb's version contains in-frame clones alone and is incomplete. The table has 250,000 to 300,000 clones, around 86% seen once. Per germline, CDR1 SGHTS and CDR2 YDEGEE. Losses at the gene ends were 4 bases for V and 3 bases for J; bases not matched to a gene: 6. This CDR3 region has 14 residues. Sequenced sample: peripheral blood. V is TRBV5-8 and J is TRBJ1-2; 7 positions match TRBD1. The receptor was derived from a man in his fifties or sixties with acute or convalescent COVID-19. The CDR3, as DNA: TGTGCCAGCAGCCAGACAGGGATGGACTATGGCTACACCTTC. Amino acids: CASSQTGMDYGYTF.